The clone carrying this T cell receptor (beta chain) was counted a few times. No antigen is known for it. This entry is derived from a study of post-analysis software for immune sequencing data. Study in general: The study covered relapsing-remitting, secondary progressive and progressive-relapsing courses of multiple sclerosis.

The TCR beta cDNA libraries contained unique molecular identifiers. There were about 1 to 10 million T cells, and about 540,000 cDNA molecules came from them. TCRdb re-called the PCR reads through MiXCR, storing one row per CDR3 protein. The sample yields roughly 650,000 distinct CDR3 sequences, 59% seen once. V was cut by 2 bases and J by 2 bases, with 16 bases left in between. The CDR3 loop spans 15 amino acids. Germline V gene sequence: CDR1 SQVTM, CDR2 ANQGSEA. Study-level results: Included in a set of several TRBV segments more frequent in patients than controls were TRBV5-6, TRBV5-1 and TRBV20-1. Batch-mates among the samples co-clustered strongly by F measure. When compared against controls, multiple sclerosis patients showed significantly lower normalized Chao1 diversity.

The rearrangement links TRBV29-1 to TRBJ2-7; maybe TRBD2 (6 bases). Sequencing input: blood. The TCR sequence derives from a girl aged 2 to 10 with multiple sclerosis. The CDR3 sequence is CSVEPHSGPPYEQYF. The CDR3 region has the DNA TGCAGCGTTGAACCCCATAGCGGACCGCCCTACGAGCAGTACTTC.